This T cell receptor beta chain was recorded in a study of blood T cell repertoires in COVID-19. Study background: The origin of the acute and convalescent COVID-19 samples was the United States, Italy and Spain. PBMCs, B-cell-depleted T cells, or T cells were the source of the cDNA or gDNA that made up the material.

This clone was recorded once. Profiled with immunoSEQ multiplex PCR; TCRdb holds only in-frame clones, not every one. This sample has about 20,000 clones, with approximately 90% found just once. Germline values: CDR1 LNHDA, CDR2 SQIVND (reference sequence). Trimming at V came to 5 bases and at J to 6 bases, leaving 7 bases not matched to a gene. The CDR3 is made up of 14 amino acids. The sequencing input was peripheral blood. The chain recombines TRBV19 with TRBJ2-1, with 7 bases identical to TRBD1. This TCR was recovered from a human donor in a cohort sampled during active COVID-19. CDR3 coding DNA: TGTGCCAGTAGTTCGAGGGGACAGTCCAATGAGCAGTTCTTC. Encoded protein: CASSSRGQSNEQFF.